These 10 T cell receptor beta chains were sequenced from one sample in a study of blood T cells in healthy people across ages. A second PCR, run for about 6 to 12 cycles, used a sample-barcoded 5' primer plus a J-beta primer mix. TCRdb re-analysed the 5' RACE reads in MiXCR, keeping a single row per CDR3 protein. Of 450,000 to 650,000 distinct CDR3 sequences listed, 24% are singletons. The same sample was also studied in work on T cells of mothers and their children.

The sequenced sample consisted of blood. These receptors originate from a boy between 5 and 17 years old in good health.

This clonotype was picked up a small number of times. The V and J genes are TRBV7-2 and TRBJ2-7; 9 bases align to TRBD2. The V gene end was trimmed by 4 bases and the J gene end by 7 bases; junction bases not matched to a gene: 11. CDR1 SGHTA and CDR2 FQGNSA come from the germline V gene. The CDR3 totals 15 residues. In DNA, the CDR3 is TGTGCCAGCAGCTCCAGCCCTAGCGGGGCCCTAGAGCAGTACTTC. Protein: CASSSSPSGALEQYF.

Only a few counts were recorded for this clonotype. This chain links TRBV25-1 with TRBJ1-1; weak D call: TRBD1 (6 bases). CDR1 MGHDK and CDR2 SYGVNS come from the germline V gene. The CDR3 length is 15 residues. V lost 3 bases and J 1 base, leaving 12 bases between the germline ends. CDR3 sequence reads: CASSETGLSNTEAFF. The DNA for the CDR3 is TGTGCCAGCAGTGAGACAGGACTTTCGAACACTGAAGCTTTCTTT. The full variable domain, completed using reference TRBV25-1 and TRBJ1-1, is EADIYQTPRYLVIGTGKKITLECSQTMGHDKMYWYQQDPGMELHLIHYSYGVNSTEKGDLSSESTVSRIRTEHFPLTLESARPSHTSQYLCASSETGLSNTEAFFGQGTRLTVV.

The chain has TRBV7-2 and TRBJ2-7; no clear D. Germline assignment: CDR1 SGHTA and CDR2 FQGNSA. V lost 5 bases and J 3 bases, leaving 11 bases between the germline ends. The CDR3 runs to 13 residues. CDR3 nucleotide sequence: TGTGCCAGCAGCCAAGCCCGATACTACGAGCAGTACTTC. Translation: CASSQARYYEQYF.

V and J are TRBV7-9 and TRBJ2-5; TRBD1 agrees at 7 bases. The ends lost 7 bases at V and 2 bases at J; junction bases unmatched: 10. Germline CDR1 SEHNR, CDR2 FQNEAQ (reference sequence). The CDR3 has 15 residues. The CDR3: CASNNLTGVQETQYF. The CDR3 DNA reads as TGTGCCAGCAACAATCTTACAGGGGTACAAGAGACCCAGTACTTC. The full variable domain, its missing parts supplied by reference TRBV7-9 and TRBJ2-5, is DTGVSQNPRHKITKRGQNVTFRCDPISEHNRLYWYRQTLGQGPEFLTYFQNEAQLEKSRLLSDRFSAERPKGSFSTLEIQRTEQGDSAMYLCASNNLTGVQETQYFGPGTRLLVL.

The gene calls are TRBV28 and TRBJ2-7; perhaps D is TRBD1 or TRBD2 (6 bases each). CDR1 and CDR2 from the germline V gene are MDHEN and SYDVKM. Between the trimmed V and J ends, which lost 1 base and 2 bases, there was a span of 15 bases. The CDR3 is made up of 16 amino acids. The CDR3 loop is CASSLSRWGAPYEQYF. For the CDR3, the DNA is TGTGCCAGCAGTTTATCCCGGTGGGGGGCCCCCTACGAGCAGTACTTC.

At least ten counts were recorded for this clonotype. The DNA for the CDR3 is TGCGCCAGCAGCTACCCAAATGACAGGGGGACGAACACTGAAGCTTTCTTT. Its translation is CASSYPNDRGTNTEAFF. V is TRBV5-1 and J is TRBJ1-1; 9 nucleotides line up with TRBD1. The CDR3 is made up of 17 amino acids. V was clipped by 3 bases and J by 1 base; unmatched bases: 10. The V gene's germline CDR1 is SGHRS and CDR2 YFSETQ.

This clonotype was counted between two and nine times. This sequence joins TRBV13 and TRBJ1-2; D gene ambiguous. Per the germline V gene, CDR1 is PRHDT and CDR2 is FYEKMQ (reference sequence). V lost 5 bases to trimming and J lost 2 bases, with 12 bases between them. This CDR3 region has 14 residues. The CDR3 spells CASSQGRLNYGYTF. The CDR3 DNA reads TGTGCCAGCAGCCAAGGACGTCTGAACTATGGCTACACCTTC.

This clonotype was seen a handful of times. This chain uses TRBV5-1 with TRBJ2-7; 10 bases align to TRBD2. Germline V gene lookup returns CDR1 SGHRS and CDR2 YFSETQ. The CDR3 covers 15 residues. With V trimmed by 4 bases and J by 7 bases, 11 bases remained unmatched. This chain's CDR3 is CASSAGLAAIKEQYF. CDR3 DNA sequence: TGCGCCAGCAGCGCAGGACTAGCGGCCATAAAGGAGCAGTACTTC. The full variable domain, completed using reference TRBV5-1 and TRBJ2-7, is KAGVTQTPRYLIKTRGQQVTLSCSPISGHRSVSWYQQTPGQGLQFLFEYFSETQRNKGNFPGRFSGRQFSNSRSEMNVSTLELGDSALYLCASSAGLAAIKEQYFGPGTRLTVT.

This clonotype was recorded a few times. This rearrangement joins TRBV2 to TRBJ2-3; D ambiguous. V lost 7 bases to trimming and J lost 5 bases, with 22 bases between them. The CDR3 is 16 residues long. The germline V gene has CDR1 SNHLY and CDR2 FYNNEI. The CDR3 loop reads CASISGGFNTGDTQYF. CDR3 DNA: TGTGCCAGCATTAGTGGCGGCTTTAACACGGGAGATACGCAGTATTTT.

This clonotype was counted a few times. The J gene is TRBJ1-6, the V gene TRBV21-1; the table's TRBD1 call for D was not verified on the DNA. TRBV21-1 is shown as a pseudogene. The CDR3 totals 17 residues. CDR3 nucleotides: TGTGCCAGCAGCCCACGACGGGGGGCGTTCTATAATTCACCCCTCCACTTT. Its translation is CASSPRRGAFYNSPLHF.